Following are 32 T cell receptor beta chains from one sample sequenced in a study of OX40 agonist ivuxolimab in advanced cancers. The table came from immunoSEQ multiplex PCR; TCRdb's copy has only in-frame clones and leaves some out. The table has about 52,000 clones, roughly nine tenths seen once. Sequenced here: CD4+ or CD8+ T cells sorted from blood, sampled in a trial of the OX40 agonist ivuxolimab. Every receptor here comes from an adult with an advanced solid tumor such as melanoma, head and neck, liver or kidney cancer.

This clone was observed a few times. The V and J genes are TRBV5-1 and TRBJ1-6; no clear D gene. In germline, CDR1 is SGHRS, CDR2 YFSETQ. Deletions cut 0 bases from V and 9 bases from J, with 16 bases between. CDR3 length: 16 amino acids. CDR3 nucleotides: TGCGCCAGCAGCTTGGGAGAATCCGGGTTGGGTTCACCCCTCCACTTT. Its translation: CASSLGESGLGSPLHF.

The CDR3 DNA sequence: TGCGCCAGCAGCTTGGGGACTAGCCCAGGGAATGAGCAGTTCTTC. It yields the protein CASSLGTSPGNEQFF. The chain uses TRBV5-1 and TRBJ2-1; 8 nucleotides align to TRBD2. Trimming took 0 bases from V and 7 from J; bases not matched to a gene: 6. Germline V gives CDR1 SGHRS, CDR2 YFSETQ. There are 15 residues in the CDR3.

The chain employs TRBV11-2 and TRBJ2-5; perhaps D is TRBD1 or TRBD2 (5 bases each). Trimming shortened V by 3 bases and J by 4 bases, and 12 bases separated the two germline ends. Germline V gives CDR1 SGHAT, CDR2 FQNNGV. The CDR3 loop spans 14 amino acids. Here the CDR3 reads CASSLVGGPETQYF. The CDR3 DNA is TGTGCCAGCAGCTTGGTTGGGGGTCCAGAGACCCAGTACTTC.

The rearrangement uses TRBV5-1 and TRBJ1-3, with D unclear. V was pared by 3 bases and J by 3 bases, with 4 bases between. Germline V CDR1 and CDR2: SGHRS, YFSETQ. The CDR3 contains 12 residues. CDR3: CASSSDGNTIYF. In nucleotides, the CDR3 is TGCGCCAGCAGCTCCGATGGAAACACCATATATTTT.

The chain combines TRBV18 with TRBJ2-1; D unresolved. The CDR3 spans 12 residues. Per germline, CDR1 KGHSH and CDR2 LQKENI. Trimming pared 4 bases from V and 7 bases from J, leaving 8 bases between. CDR3 region: CASSLSSNEQFF. In nucleotides, the CDR3 is TGTGCCAGCTCACTCTCCTCGAATGAGCAGTTCTTC.

The chain links TRBV7-9 to TRBJ1-6; maybe TRBD1 (5 bases). V lost 5 bases and J lost 7, with 9 bases in between. The CDR3 is 13 amino acids. Per germline, CDR1 SEHNR and CDR2 FQNEAQ (reference sequence). CDR3 nucleotides: TGTGCCAGCAGCCAGGAGGGGAATTCACCCCTCCACTTT. Translated: CASSQEGNSPLHF.

CDR3 in DNA: TGTGCCAGTAGTTCGGACCCTAGGGAGACCCAGTACTTC. Translation gives CASSSDPRETQYF. This rearrangement joins TRBV19 to TRBJ2-5; no reliable D call. The germline V and J ends were trimmed by 5 bases and 5 bases, with 12 bases remaining between them. Germline-derived CDR1 and CDR2 are LNHDA and SQIVND (reference sequence). This CDR3 contains 13 residues.

This sequence joins TRBV30 and TRBJ1-4, with D hard to call. From germline, CDR1 is GTSNPN and CDR2 SVGIG (reference sequence). The CDR3 is 13 amino acids. V lost 0 bases to trimming and J lost 4 bases, with 6 bases between them. The CDR3 loop is CAWSVQLNEKLFF. The CDR3 DNA follows: TGTGCCTGGAGTGTACAACTTAATGAAAAACTGTTTTTT. The full variable domain, with the rest looked up from reference TRBV30 and TRBJ1-4, is SQTIHQWPATLVQPVGSPLSLECTVEGTSNPNLYWYRQAAGRGLQLLFYSVGIGQISSEVPQNLSASRPQDRQFILSSKKLLLSDSGFYLCAWSVQLNEKLFFGSGTQLSVL.

The V and J genes are TRBV7-9 and TRBJ2-1; no reliable D call. This CDR3 is built from 13 residues. Trimming took 5 bases from V and 8 from J, leaving 13 bases between them. CDR1 and CDR2 (germline): SEHNR, FQNEAQ (reference sequence). CDR3 residues: CASSVRAGDEQFF. DNA for the CDR3: TGTGCCAGCAGCGTCCGGGCTGGGGATGAGCAGTTCTTC.

V usage is TRBV11-2 and J usage is TRBJ1-2; the match to TRBD1 covers 8 bases. After removal of 5 bases from V and 8 bases from J, the junction contained 4 bases not matched to a gene. CDR1 is SGHAT and CDR2 is FQNNGV in the germline V gene. The CDR3 sequence is 12 residues long. The CDR3 nucleotides read TGTGCCAGCAGCAGACAGGGGAACGGCTACACCTTC. This encodes CASSRQGNGYTF.

The chain couples TRBV7-8 to TRBJ1-5; weak D call: TRBD1 (6 bases). CDR3 length equals 17 residues. Germline-derived CDR1 and CDR2 are SGHVS and FQNEAQ. With 1 base removed from V and 6 bases from J, the gap between germline ends came to 19 bases. The CDR3 sequence is CASSLEQGSATGQPQHF. CDR3 nucleotide sequence: TGTGCCAGCAGCTTAGAGCAGGGGTCGGCAACCGGTCAGCCCCAGCATTTT.

The J gene is TRBJ1-2, the V gene TRBV28, with 7 bases matching TRBD1. CDR1 MDHEN and CDR2 SYDVKM come from the germline V gene. Germline trimming cut 7 bases from V and 2 bases from J; bases unmatched to any gene: 7. The CDR3 runs to 14 residues. The CDR3 region is CASIQGIPNYGYTF. Here the CDR3 DNA reads TGTGCCAGCATACAGGGGATACCCAACTATGGCTACACCTTC.

CDR3 sequence: CASSLKGLAGATNTGELFF. CDR3 in DNA: TGTGCCAGCAGCTTAAAGGGACTAGCGGGGGCCACGAACACCGGGGAGCTGTTTTTT. The rearrangement links TRBV7-9 to TRBJ2-2; 14 nucleotides line up with TRBD2. CDR1 is SEHNR and CDR2 is FQNEAQ in the germline V gene (reference sequence). The V segment lost 2 bases and the J segment 0 bases; nucleotides outside the gene matches: 5. The CDR3 sequence is 19 residues long.

The chain couples TRBV12-2 to TRBJ1-1. TRBV12-2 is designated a pseudogene. The CDR3 has 17 residues. In DNA, the CDR3 is TGTGCAGGGTCCCGTCGCAGCATTTTTTTTGTGAACACTGAAGCTTTCTTT. Translating it yields CAGSRRSIFFVNTEAFF.

The V and J genes are TRBV28 and TRBJ2-7, with TRBD2 matching over 11 bases. V gave up 7 bases and J gave up 5 bases; unmatched junction bases: 7. This CDR3 has 14 amino acids. Germline CDR1 is MDHEN and CDR2 is SYDVKM. Here the CDR3 DNA reads TGTGCCAGCAAGATAGCGGGGGGGGGCGACGAGCAGTACTTC. It specifies CASKIAGGGDEQYF.

The chain links TRBV29-1 to TRBJ2-1; 11 bases map to TRBD2. Germline loops: CDR1 SQVTM, CDR2 ANQGSEA. The CDR3 runs to 14 residues. With V trimmed by 7 bases and J by 9 bases, 11 bases remained unmatched. DNA for the CDR3: TGCAGCGGCAAACTAGCGGGGGCCCCCGGTGAGCAGTTCTTC. Translated: CSGKLAGAPGEQFF.

The chain carries TRBV5-4 and TRBJ2-3; maybe TRBD2 (5 bases). The CDR3 is 16 amino acids. CDR1 is SGHNT and CDR2 is YYREEE in the germline V gene (reference sequence). Trimming took 4 bases from V and 3 from J, leaving 18 bases between them. CDR3 sequence: CASSPAGRAGTDTQYF. In nucleotides, the CDR3 is TGTGCCAGCAGCCCAGCCGGACGGGCGGGTACAGATACGCAGTATTTT.

The chain employs TRBV11-2 and TRBJ2-5; D not certain. This CDR3 comprises 11 residues. Between the trimmed V and J ends, which lost 7 bases and 2 bases, there was a span of 5 bases. CDR1 and CDR2 (germline): SGHAT, FQNNGV. CDR3 amino acids: CASTEQETQYF. CDR3 sequence (DNA): TGTGCCAGCACCGAGCAAGAGACCCAGTACTTC.

This clone was recorded a few times. The chain carries TRBV30 and TRBJ1-3; no clear D gene. This CDR3 region has 14 residues. The V end lost 3 bases, the J end lost 4 bases, and 13 bases lay between the germline ends. Looked up from germline, CDR1 is GTSNPN and CDR2 is SVGIG (reference sequence). The CDR3 DNA reads TGTGCCTGGAGCCCCCGAGGGTTGGGAAACACCATATATTTT. Its protein product is CAWSPRGLGNTIYF.

V gene TRBV6-6 combines with J gene TRBJ2-7, with 9 nucleotides matching TRBD1. V lost 0 bases, J lost 4 bases, and 4 bases stayed unmatched. CDR3 length: 15 residues. Germline lookup yields CDR1 MNHNY and CDR2 SVGAGI (reference sequence). CDR3 DNA: TGTGCCAGCAGTTACTCGTGGGACAGGGCGTACGAGCAGTACTTC. It yields the protein CASSYSWDRAYEQYF.

The chain couples TRBV11-1 to TRBJ2-5; 10 bases agree with TRBD2. CDR3 length: 15 residues. J lost 7 bases, V lost 3 bases, and 8 bases had no gene match. From germline, CDR1 is SGHAT and CDR2 FQDESV (reference sequence). The CDR3 protein is CASSFSGTSVGTQYF. CDR3 nucleotides: TGTGCCAGCAGCTTCTCCGGGACTAGCGTTGGGACCCAGTACTTC.

The chain links TRBV7-9 to TRBJ2-7; the match to TRBD1 covers 8 bases. This CDR3 has 17 residues. Trimming at V came to 5 bases and at J to 2 bases, leaving 14 bases not matched to a gene. Germline loops: CDR1 SEHNR, CDR2 FQNEAQ (reference sequence). The CDR3 loop is CASSDRTGKVGTYEQYF. The CDR3 region has the DNA TGTGCCAGCAGCGACCGGACAGGGAAGGTCGGTACCTACGAGCAGTACTTC.

V gene TRBV28 combines with J gene TRBJ1-2; 7 bases line up with TRBD1. The V segment lost 5 bases and the J segment 5 bases; nucleotides outside the gene matches: 8. The CDR3 runs 14 residues. Germline V gene data show CDR1 as MDHEN and CDR2 as SYDVKM. The CDR3 reads CASSGTRDSYGYTF. The CDR3 bases are TGTGCCAGCAGTGGGACGCGGGACAGTTATGGCTACACCTTC.

This clone was observed a handful of times. The CDR3 sequence: CASSLEIGGQGPGGYTF. In nucleotides, the CDR3 is TGCGCCAGCAGCTTGGAAATTGGCGGACAGGGCCCCGGTGGCTACACCTTC. V gene TRBV5-1 combines with J gene TRBJ1-2; 8 positions agree with TRBD1. The germline V gene has CDR1 SGHRS and CDR2 YFSETQ. The ends lost 0 bases at V and 7 bases at J; junction bases unmatched: 14. The CDR3 length is 17 residues.

This chain joins TRBV7-7 and TRBJ2-7, with D maybe TRBD2 (5 bases). The CDR3 consists of 18 residues. V lost 1 base and J lost 2, with 21 bases in between. Germline V gives CDR1 SSHAT, CDR2 FNYEAQ (reference sequence). For the CDR3, the DNA is TGTGCCAGCAGCTTAGGTCAGGAGGAGGTAAAGGCTACCTACGAGCAGTACTTC. Its protein is CASSLGQEEVKATYEQYF. Using reference TRBV7-7 and TRBJ2-7 for the parts outside the CDR3, the full variable domain is GAGVSQSPRYKVTKRGQDVTLRCDPISSHATLYWYQQALGQGPEFLTYFNYEAQPDKSGLPSDRFSAERPEGSISTLTIQRTEQRDSAMYRCASSLGQEEVKATYEQYFGPGTRLTVT.

The chain combines TRBV30 with TRBJ2-3; D remains ambiguous. The CDR3 covers 11 residues. Trimming took 3 bases from V and 1 from J, leaving 2 bases between them. Germline V lookup: CDR1 GTSNPN, CDR2 SVGIG (reference sequence). CDR3 in amino acids: CAWRGTDTQYF. The DNA for the CDR3 is TGTGCCTGGAGGGGCACAGATACGCAGTATTTT.

This clone is medium-sized. V usage is TRBV6-6 and J usage is TRBJ1-5; tentative D call: TRBD1 (6 bases). V lost 0 bases and J lost 3, with 9 bases in between. Germline lookup yields CDR1 MNHNY and CDR2 SVGAGI (reference sequence). The CDR3 is made up of 15 amino acids. The CDR3 bases are TGTGCCAGCAGTTACTCCGGGGGCTCCAATCAGCCCCAGCATTTT. Its translation: CASSYSGGSNQPQHF.

V is TRBV5-1 and J is TRBJ1-1; TRBD1 might be the D (6 bases). Trimming removed 2 bases at V and 5 bases at J, with 16 bases between. The V gene's germline CDR1 is SGHRS and CDR2 YFSETQ. CDR3 length: 15 amino acids. The CDR3 sequence: CASSLTTGFKTEAFF. The CDR3 nucleotides read TGCGCCAGCAGCTTAACTACAGGGTTTAAAACTGAAGCTTTCTTT.

V usage is TRBV2 and J usage is TRBJ1-2; D ambiguous. Per germline, CDR1 SNHLY and CDR2 FYNNEI. Trimming removed 5 bases at V and 4 bases at J, with 20 bases between. The CDR3 runs 16 residues. DNA of the CDR3: TGTGCCAGCAGTCCCACTATTCTGACTATTAGCTATGGCTACACCTTC. Amino acid sequence: CASSPTILTISYGYTF.

V usage is TRBV7-6 and J usage is TRBJ1-2; possible D gene TRBD1, 5 bases. The germline CDR1 and CDR2 sequences are SGHVS and FNYEAQ. The ends were cut back, 5 bases at V and 4 bases at J, with 17 bases in the middle. This CDR3 has 15 amino acids. DNA of the CDR3: TGTGCCAGCAGCGCATACAGGCCCCGGGGCTATGGCTACACCTTC. This encodes CASSAYRPRGYGYTF.

The chain recombines TRBV5-4 with TRBJ2-2, with D uncertain. The V and J ends lost 0 bases and 6 bases respectively, with 12 bases between them. Germline V gives CDR1 SGHNT, CDR2 YYREEE (reference sequence). This CDR3 has 15 amino acids. The DNA of the CDR3 is TGTGCCAGCAGCTTGGCGCTAGATGTGGCCGGGGAGCTGTTTTTT. Translation gives CASSLALDVAGELFF.

The rearrangement uses TRBV5-1 and TRBJ2-1; no firm D call. There are 14 residues in the CDR3. V was pared by 1 base and J by 5 bases, with 10 bases between. Germline values: CDR1 SGHRS, CDR2 YFSETQ. CDR3 sequence reads: CASSLLSGNNEQFF. CDR3 coding DNA: TGCGCCAGCAGCTTGCTCTCAGGTAACAATGAGCAGTTCTTC.